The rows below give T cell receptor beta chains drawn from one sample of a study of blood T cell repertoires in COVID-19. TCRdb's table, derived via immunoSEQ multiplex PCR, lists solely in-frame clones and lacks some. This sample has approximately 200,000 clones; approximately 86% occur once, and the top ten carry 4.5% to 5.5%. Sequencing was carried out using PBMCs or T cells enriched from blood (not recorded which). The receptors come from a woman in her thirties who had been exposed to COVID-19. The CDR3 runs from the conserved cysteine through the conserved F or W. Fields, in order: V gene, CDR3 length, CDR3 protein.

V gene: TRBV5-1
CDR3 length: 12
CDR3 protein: CASSLDSNEQFF

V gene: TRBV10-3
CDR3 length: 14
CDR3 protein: CAISTLDRGDGYTF

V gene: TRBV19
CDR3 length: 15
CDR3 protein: CASSILGLSGNTIYF

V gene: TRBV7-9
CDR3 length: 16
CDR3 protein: CASSPSSGGNTGELFF

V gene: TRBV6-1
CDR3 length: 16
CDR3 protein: CASSGEVSSYNSPLHF

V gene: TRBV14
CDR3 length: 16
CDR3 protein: CASSQGQGPYRVEQYF

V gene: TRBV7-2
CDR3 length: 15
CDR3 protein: CASSIRRPGADTQYF

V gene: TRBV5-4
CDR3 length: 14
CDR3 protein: CASSSRGGGYEQFF

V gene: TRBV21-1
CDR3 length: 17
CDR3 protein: CASSKAPGQGRNEKLFF

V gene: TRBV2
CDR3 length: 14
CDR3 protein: CASRLTGYYNEQFF

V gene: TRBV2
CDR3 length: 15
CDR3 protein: CASSESGGRSGEQFF

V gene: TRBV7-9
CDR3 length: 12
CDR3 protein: CASSRGLNEQFF

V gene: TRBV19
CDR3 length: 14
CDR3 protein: CASTPRGGEDTQYF

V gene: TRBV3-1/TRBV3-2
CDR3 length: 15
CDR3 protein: CASSPLAGGSGELFF

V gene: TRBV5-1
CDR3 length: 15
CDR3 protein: CASSFSGASSYEQYF

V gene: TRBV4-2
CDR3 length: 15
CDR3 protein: CASSQETGFNYGYTF

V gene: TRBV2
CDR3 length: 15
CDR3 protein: CASSDPPRDTREQYF

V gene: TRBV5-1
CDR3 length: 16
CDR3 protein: CASSLGGTAPGEKLFF

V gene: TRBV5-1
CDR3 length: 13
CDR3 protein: CASSGGGATEAFF

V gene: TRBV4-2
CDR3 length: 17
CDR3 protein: CASSQDPYREDYYGYTF

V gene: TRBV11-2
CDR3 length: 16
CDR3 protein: CASSLVGVGSGNTIYF

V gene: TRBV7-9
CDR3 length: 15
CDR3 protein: CASSTDTGMYNEQFF

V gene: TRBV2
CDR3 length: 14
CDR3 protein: CASSETGGGSPLHF

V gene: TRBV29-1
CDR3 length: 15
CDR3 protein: CSVEGRAGDFVEQYF

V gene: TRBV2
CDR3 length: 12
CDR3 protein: CASLGDTDIQYF

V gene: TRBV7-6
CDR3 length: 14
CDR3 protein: CASSLAGGADTQYF

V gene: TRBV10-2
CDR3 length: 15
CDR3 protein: CASSEQGTSGAEAFF

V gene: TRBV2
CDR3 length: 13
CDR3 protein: CASSEGQIMGYTF

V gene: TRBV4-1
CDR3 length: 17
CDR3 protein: CASSQDGGGTITDTQYF

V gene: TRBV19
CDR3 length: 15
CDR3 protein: CASRPPGGVGQPQHF

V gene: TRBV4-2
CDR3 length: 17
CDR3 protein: CASSLSGLAGGLETQYF